One TCR beta chain is described in this entry. Its binding antigen is unknown. Within one base of it there is no much larger clone, and no base qualities were kept. The donors were healthy, HIV-negative adults who had no recently reported acute infections or vaccinations. Only Caucasian adults living in Nashville, Tennessee, USA were represented among the donors. CD4+ T cells were enriched through magnetic negative selection, after which naive cells were positively selected on CD45RA and the remaining negative fraction served as the memory subset. After blood collection by leukapheresis, PBMCs were isolated using Ficoll-Histopaque density gradient centrifugation and then cryopreserved in the vapor phase of liquid nitrogen. Analytical flow cytometry was used to check the purity and quantity of each magnetically sorted T cell population. From each sorted fraction, genomic DNA was isolated and quantified by UV absorbance on a Nanodrop 2000c.

TCR CDR3 regions were amplified from genomic DNA by multiplex PCR using the deep immunoSEQ assay. Extracted genomic DNA from each cell subset was spread evenly across all wells of several immunoSEQ 96-well plates, with each plate serving as a replicate. For sorted subsets, about 210 ng of genomic DNA, equivalent to about 30,000 T cell genomes, went into each replicate PCR. Purified libraries were measured with a Qubit 3.0 fluorometer, size-checked on a Bioanalyzer 2100, and measured again with the KAPA Library Quantification kit. Every immunoSEQ 96-well plate was sequenced on a separate single-read 150-cycle Illumina NextSeq 550 flow cell. The study's own analysis went as follows. Because the immunoSEQ output included only junctional sequences and no quality scores, the filtering could not be the same as the filtering used for full-length reads. To assign V/J genes and CDR3, sequences were annotated against IMGT germline references using PyIR, a Python wrapper for IgBLAST v1.9. Reads were filtered out if the reads had weak V/J assignments (E-value above 1e-6), no CDR3, stop codons, out-of-frame junctions, or ambiguous translated residues. A V3J clonotype was defined by an identical inferred V gene, J gene, and CDR3 amino acid sequence. To compute the percentage overlap between repertoires, the number of shared unique clonotypes was divided by the size of the smaller repertoire. Repertoire richness was assessed with RTK rarefaction, the Chao1 estimator, and Recon v2.1 estimates of unobserved clonotypes. For all TCRbeta clonotypes obtained by the gDNA method from a few donors, generation probabilities were computed with OLGA. This is the immuneACCESS table as TCRdb keeps it, with only in-frame sequences that have V and J called. A part of the clones is gone; compared with another copy, unresolved V genes explain less than half, and the rest is unexplained. From that table come the V and J calls and clone size; the DNA was used to work out D and trimming. Counted in this sample were roughly 700,000 clones; around two thirds of them appeared once. The top ten clonotypes cover more than 1.5% of the sample.

In the germline V gene (reference sequence), CDR1 corresponds to SSHAT and CDR2 to FNYEAQ. The CDR3 covers 13 residues, taking in both the cysteine and the phenylalanine. Only the CDR3 DNA is retained, 39 bases long and in frame from the first base. The junction shows trimming of 1 base on V and 3 bases on J, plus 7 bases between the germline ends. These data are taken from a study of shared clonotypes between healthy human individuals (TCRdb year 2020). About the full investigation: A couple of women and three men aged 18 to 49 years were included in the cohort. To increase sequencing depth and limit assay-specific biases, different laboratories used diverse techniques to prepare libraries and sequence TCR repertoires. To estimate repertoire size and how much clonotypes are shared between individuals, the study performed deep sequencing of blood TCR repertoires from a few healthy adults. Per donor, three plates each were used for CD4 naive and CD4 memory, two for CD8 naive, and one for CD8 memory. Per donor, leukapheresis produced somewhere between about 0.9 and 9.5 billion PBMCs. The paper as a whole reports these results and caveats: Sampling was restricted to blood, and TCR repertoires in tissues likely differ from the TCR repertoires found in blood. Across four donors, approximately 4.6% of naive CD4, 3.5% of naive CD8, approximately 2.5% of memory CD4, and roughly 0.4% of memory CD8 clonotypes were shared. Pairwise subsampling indicated that sequencing depth was expected to affect the degree of clonotype sharing among donors. Larger estimated clonotype richness was generally found for naive subsets than for memory subsets. Rarefaction of sorted-subset datasets indicated incomplete sequencing despite the large sequencing depth. Compared with non-shared clonotypes, clonotypes shared by all four sorted-subset donors had higher generation probabilities. Because the study included a small number of donors, the genetic and exposure-history diversity represented was limited.

This receptor chain uses TRBV7-7 and TRBJ2-7; the D gene remains uncertain. The sequencing input was memory CD4+ T cells sorted from blood. The cell subset or site label for this specimen denotes: CD45RA-negative fraction. The receptor comes from a woman aged 30 to 39 in good health. CDR3 protein: CASSLEVGYEQYF. The DNA sequence follows: TGTGCCAGCAGCTTAGAGGTTGGCTACGAGCAGTACTTC.